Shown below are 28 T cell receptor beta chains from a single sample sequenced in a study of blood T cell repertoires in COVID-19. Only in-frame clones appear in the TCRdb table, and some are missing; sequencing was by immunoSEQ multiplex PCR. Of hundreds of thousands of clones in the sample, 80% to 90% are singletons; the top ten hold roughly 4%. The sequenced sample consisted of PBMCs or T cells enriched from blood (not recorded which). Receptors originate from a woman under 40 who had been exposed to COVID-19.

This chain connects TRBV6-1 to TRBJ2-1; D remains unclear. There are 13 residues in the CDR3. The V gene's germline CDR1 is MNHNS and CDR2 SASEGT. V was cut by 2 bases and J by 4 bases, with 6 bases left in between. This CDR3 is CASSEQSYNEQFF. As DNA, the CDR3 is TGTGCCAGCAGTGAACAGTCATACAATGAGCAGTTCTTC.

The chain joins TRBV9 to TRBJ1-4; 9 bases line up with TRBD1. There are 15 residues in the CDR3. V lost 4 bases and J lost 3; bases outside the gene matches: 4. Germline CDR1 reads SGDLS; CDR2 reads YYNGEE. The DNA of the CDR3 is TGTGCCAGCAGCCCGCGGACAGGGGCTAATGAAAAACTGTTTTTT. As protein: CASSPRTGANEKLFF.

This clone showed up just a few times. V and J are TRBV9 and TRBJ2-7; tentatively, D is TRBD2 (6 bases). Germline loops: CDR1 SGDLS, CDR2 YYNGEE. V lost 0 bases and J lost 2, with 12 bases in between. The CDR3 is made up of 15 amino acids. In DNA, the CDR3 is TGTGCCAGCAGCGTAGGCGGGACCCACACCTACGAGCAGTACTTC. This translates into CASSVGGTHTYEQYF.

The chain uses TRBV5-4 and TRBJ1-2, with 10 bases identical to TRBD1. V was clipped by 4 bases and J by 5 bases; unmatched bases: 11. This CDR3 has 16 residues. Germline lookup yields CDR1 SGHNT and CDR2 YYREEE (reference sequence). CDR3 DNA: TGTGCCAGCAGCCTGGGACAGGGGCCCGGCGGGTATGGCTACACCTTC. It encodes CASSLGQGPGGYGYTF.

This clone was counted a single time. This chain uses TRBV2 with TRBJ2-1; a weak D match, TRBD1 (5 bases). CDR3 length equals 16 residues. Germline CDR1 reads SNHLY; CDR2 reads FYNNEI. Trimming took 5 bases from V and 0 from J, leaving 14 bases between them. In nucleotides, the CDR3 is TGTGCCAGCAGTTTAGCCCCAGGGCCCTCCTACAATGAGCAGTTCTTC. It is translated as CASSLAPGPSYNEQFF.

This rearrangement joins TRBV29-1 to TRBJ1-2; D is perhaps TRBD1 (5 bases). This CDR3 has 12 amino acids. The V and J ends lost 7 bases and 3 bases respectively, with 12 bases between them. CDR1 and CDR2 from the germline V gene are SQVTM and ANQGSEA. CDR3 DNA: TGCAGCGCCCGCCGGGGGGACTATGGCTACACCTTC. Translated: CSARRGDYGYTF.

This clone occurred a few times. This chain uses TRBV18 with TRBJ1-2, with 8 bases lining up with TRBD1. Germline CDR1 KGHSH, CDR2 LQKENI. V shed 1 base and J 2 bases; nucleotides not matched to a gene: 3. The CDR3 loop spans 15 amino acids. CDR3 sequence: CASSPQGQANYGYTF. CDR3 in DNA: TGTGCCAGCTCACCACAGGGACAGGCAAACTATGGCTACACCTTC.

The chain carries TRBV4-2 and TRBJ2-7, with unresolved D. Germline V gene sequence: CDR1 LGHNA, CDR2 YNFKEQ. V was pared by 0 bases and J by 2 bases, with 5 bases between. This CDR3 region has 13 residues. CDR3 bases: TGTGCCAGCAGCCAAGAAGGAGCCTACGAGCAGTACTTC. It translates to CASSQEGAYEQYF.

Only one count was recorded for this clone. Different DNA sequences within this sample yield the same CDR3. The CDR3 loop is CASSLTGEKLFF. The CDR3 nucleotides are TGTGCCAGCAGCCTAACGGGGGAAAAACTGTTTTTT. The J gene is TRBJ1-4, the V gene TRBV12-3 or TRBV12-4; D gene ambiguous. Trimming removed 6 bases at V and 8 bases at J, with 10 bases between. This CDR3 has 12 residues.

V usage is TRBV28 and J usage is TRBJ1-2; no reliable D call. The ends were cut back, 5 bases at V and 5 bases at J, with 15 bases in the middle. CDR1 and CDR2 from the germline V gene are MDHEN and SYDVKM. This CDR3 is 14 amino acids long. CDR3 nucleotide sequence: TGTGCCAGCAGTCCTCAACACCAGGTTTATGGCTACACCTTC. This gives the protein CASSPQHQVYGYTF.

The CDR3 region is CASSPTGVSGNTIYF. As DNA, the CDR3 is TGTGCCAGTAGTCCGACAGGGGTCTCTGGAAACACCATATATTTT. The chain recombines TRBV19 with TRBJ1-3; TRBD1 matches 8 bases. Trimming cost V 5 bases and J 0 bases; bases outside gene matches: 3. Germline V gives CDR1 LNHDA, CDR2 SQIVND (reference sequence). The CDR3 spans 15 residues.

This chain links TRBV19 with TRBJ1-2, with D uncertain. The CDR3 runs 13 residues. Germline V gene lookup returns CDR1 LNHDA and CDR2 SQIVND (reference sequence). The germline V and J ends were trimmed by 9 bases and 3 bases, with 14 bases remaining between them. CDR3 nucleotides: TGTGCCAGCGCCCCGGAGGGAGACTATGGCTACACCTTC. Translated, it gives CASAPEGDYGYTF.

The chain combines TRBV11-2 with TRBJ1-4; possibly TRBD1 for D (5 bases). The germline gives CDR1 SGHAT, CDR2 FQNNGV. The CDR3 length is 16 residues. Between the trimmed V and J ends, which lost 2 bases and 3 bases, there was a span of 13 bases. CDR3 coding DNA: TGTGCCAGCAGCTTATCTAGACAGAAACCTAATGAAAAACTGTTTTTT. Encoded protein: CASSLSRQKPNEKLFF.

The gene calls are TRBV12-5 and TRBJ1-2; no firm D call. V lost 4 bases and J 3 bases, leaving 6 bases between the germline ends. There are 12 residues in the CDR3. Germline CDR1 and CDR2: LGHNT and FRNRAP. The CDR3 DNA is TGTGCTAGTGGTTCGGAGGACTATGGCTACACCTTC. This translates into CASGSEDYGYTF.

The CDR3 spells CASSAATAAYGYTF. The CDR3 nucleotides are TGTGCCAGCAGTGCGGCGACAGCCGCCTATGGCTACACCTTC. The chain carries TRBV2 and TRBJ1-2, with D tentatively TRBD1 (5 bases). The CDR3 sequence is 14 residues long. Germline-derived CDR1 and CDR2 are SNHLY and FYNNEI. Trimming removed 4 bases from V and 4 bases from J, with 13 bases in between.

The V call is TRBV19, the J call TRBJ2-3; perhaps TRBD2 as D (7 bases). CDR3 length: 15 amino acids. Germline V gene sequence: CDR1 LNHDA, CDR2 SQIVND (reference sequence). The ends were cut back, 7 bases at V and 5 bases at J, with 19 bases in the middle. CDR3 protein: CASTYTGGGGDTQYF. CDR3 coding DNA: TGTGCCAGTACCTATACTGGAGGGGGGGGAGATACGCAGTATTTT. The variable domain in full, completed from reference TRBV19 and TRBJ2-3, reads DGGITQSPKYLFRKEGQNVTLSCEQNLNHDAMYWYRQDPGQGLRLIYYSQIVNDFQKGDIAEGYSVSREKKESFPLTVTSAQKNPTAFYLCASTYTGGGGDTQYFGPGTRLTVL.

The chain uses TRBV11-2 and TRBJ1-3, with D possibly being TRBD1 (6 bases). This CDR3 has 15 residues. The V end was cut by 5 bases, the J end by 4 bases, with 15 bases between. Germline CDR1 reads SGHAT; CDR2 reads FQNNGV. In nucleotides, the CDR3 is TGTGCCAGCAGCCCCGACAGGTTTTCGGGAAACACCATATATTTT. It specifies CASSPDRFSGNTIYF.

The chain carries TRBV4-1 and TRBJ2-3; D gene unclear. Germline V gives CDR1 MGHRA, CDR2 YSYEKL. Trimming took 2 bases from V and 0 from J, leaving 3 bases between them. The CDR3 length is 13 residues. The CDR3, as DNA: TGCGCCAGCAGCCAAACTAGCACAGATACGCAGTATTTT. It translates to CASSQTSTDTQYF.

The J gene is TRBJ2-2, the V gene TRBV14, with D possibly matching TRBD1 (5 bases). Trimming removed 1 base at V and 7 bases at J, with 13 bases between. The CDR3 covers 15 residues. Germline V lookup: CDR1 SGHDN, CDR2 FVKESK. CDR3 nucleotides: TGTGCCAGCAGCCAAGTGGGCCAGGGTAGCGGGGAGCTGTTTTTT. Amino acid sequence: CASSQVGQGSGELFF.

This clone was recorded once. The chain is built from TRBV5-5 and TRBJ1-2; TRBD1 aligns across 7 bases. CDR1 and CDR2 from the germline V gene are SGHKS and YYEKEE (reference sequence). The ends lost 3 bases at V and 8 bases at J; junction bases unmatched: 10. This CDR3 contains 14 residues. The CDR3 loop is CASSSPGQSSGYTF. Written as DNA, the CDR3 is TGTGCCAGCAGCTCTCCGGGACAGTCGAGCGGCTACACCTTC.

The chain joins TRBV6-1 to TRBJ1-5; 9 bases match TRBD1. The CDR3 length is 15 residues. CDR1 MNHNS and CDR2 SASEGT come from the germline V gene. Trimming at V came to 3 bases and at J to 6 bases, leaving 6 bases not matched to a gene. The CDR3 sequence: CASSDNRGPSQPQHF. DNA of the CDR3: TGTGCCAGCAGTGATAACAGGGGGCCCAGTCAGCCCCAGCATTTT.

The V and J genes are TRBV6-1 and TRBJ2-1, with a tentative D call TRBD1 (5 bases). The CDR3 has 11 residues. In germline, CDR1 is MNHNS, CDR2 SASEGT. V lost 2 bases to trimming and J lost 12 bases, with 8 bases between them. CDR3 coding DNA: TGTGCCAGCAGTGAATGGCAGGGGCAGTTCTTC. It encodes CASSEWQGQFF.

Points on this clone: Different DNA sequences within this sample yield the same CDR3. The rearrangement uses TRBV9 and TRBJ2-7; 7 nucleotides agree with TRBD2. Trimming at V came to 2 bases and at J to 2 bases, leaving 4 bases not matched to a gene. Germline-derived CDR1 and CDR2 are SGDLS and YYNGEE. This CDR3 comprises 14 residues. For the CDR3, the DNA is TGTGCCAGCAGCGTCGGGACTACTACCTACGAGCAGTACTTC. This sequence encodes CASSVGTTTYEQYF.

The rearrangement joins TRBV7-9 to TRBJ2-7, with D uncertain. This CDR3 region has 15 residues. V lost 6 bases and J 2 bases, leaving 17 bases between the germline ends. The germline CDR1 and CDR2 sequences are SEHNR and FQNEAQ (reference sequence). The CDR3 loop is CASSGPWVETYEQYF. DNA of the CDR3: TGTGCCAGCAGTGGGCCGTGGGTGGAAACCTACGAGCAGTACTTC. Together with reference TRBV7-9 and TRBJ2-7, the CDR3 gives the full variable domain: DTGVSQNPRHKITKRGQNVTFRCDPISEHNRLYWYRQTLGQGPEFLTYFQNEAQLEKSRLLSDRFSAERPKGSFSTLEIQRTEQGDSAMYLCASSGPWVETYEQYFGPGTRLTVT.

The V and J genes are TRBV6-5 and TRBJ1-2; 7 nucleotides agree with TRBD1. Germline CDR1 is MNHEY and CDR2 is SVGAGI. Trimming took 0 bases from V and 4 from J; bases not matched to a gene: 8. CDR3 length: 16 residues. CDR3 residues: CASSYSVAGGPYGYTF. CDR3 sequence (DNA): TGTGCCAGCAGTTACTCCGTGGCAGGGGGTCCCTATGGCTACACCTTC.

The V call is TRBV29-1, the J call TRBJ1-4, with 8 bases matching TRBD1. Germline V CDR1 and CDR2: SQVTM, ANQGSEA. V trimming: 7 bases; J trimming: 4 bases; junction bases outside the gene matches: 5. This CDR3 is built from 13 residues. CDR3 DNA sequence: TGCAGCGGAACGGGACAGGATAATGAAAAACTGTTTTTT. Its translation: CSGTGQDNEKLFF. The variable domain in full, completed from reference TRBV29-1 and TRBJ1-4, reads SAVISQKPSRDICQRGTSLTIQCQVDSQVTMMFWYRQQPGQSLTLIATANQGSEATYESGFVIDKFPISRPNLTFSTLTVSNMSPEDSSIYLCSGTGQDNEKLFFGSGTQLSVL.

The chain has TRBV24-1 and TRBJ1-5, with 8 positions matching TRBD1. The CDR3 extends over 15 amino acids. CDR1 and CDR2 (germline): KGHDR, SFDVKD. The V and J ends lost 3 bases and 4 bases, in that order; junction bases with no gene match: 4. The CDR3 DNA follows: TGTGCCACCAGTGATGGACAGGGTCTAAATCAGCCCCAGCATTTT. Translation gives CATSDGQGLNQPQHF.

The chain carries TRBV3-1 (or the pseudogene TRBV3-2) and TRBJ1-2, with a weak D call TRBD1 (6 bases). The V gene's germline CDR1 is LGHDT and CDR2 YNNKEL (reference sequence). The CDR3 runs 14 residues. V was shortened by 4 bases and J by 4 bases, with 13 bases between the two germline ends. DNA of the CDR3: TGTGCCAGCAGCCGCCTACAGGGATCCTATGGCTACACCTTC. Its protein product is CASSRLQGSYGYTF.